This T cell receptor (beta chain) derives from a study of graft-versus-host responses after intestinal transplantation. On the study more broadly: Uniformly, recipients were administered anti-thymocyte globulin induction with subsequent tacrolimus and steroids for roughly three years. Study-wide points: GvH clones appeared in recipient marrow, some first in ileum or blood.

About this clone itself: What it recognizes is unknown.

Method: immunoSEQ multiplex PCR; TCRdb's copy keeps in-frame clones and lacks some. This table has 27,000 or so clones, roughly 82% appearing once. Germline CDR1 reads SQVTM; CDR2 reads ANQGSEA. V lost 7 bases and J 10 bases, leaving 11 bases between the germline ends. This CDR3 spans 10 amino acids. The TCR comes from a human donor who received an intestinal transplant. J is TRBJ2-1 and V is TRBV29-1; no definite D call. The source was unstimulated CD4+ T cells sorted from spleen or lymph node cells, collected before intestinal transplant. This CDR3 reads CSASKGEQFF. The CDR3 DNA follows: TGCAGCGCCTCCAAGGGAGAGCAGTTCTTC.